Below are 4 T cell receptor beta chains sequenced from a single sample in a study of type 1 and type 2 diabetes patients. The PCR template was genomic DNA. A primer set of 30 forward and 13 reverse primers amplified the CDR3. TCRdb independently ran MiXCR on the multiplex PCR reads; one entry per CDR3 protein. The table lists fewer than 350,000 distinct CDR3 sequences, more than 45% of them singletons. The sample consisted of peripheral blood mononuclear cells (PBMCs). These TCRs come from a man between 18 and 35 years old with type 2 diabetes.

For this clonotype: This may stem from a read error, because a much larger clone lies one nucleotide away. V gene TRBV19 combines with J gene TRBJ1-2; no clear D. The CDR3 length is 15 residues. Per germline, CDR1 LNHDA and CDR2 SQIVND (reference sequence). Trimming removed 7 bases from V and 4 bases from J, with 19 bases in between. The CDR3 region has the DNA TGTGCCAGTACCCCCAGACGGGGTGTAGGCTATGGCTACACCTTC. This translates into CASTPRRGVGYGYTF. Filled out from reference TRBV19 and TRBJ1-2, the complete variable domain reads DGGITQSPKYLFRKEGQNVTLSCEQNLNHDAMYWYRQDPGQGLRLIYYSQIVNDFQKGDIAEGYSVSREKKESFPLTVTSAQKNPTAFYLCASTPRRGVGYGYTFGSGTRLTVV.

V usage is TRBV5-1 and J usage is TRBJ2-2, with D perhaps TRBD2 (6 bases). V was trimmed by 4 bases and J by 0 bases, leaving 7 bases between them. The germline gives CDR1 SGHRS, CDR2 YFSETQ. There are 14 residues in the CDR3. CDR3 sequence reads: CASSGGTNTGELFF. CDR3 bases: TGCGCCAGCAGCGGGGGGACGAACACCGGGGAGCTGTTTTTT.

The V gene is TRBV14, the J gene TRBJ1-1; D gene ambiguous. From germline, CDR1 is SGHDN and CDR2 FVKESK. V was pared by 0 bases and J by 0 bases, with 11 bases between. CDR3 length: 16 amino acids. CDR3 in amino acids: CASSQEISPLNTEAFF. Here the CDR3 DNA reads TGTGCCAGCAGCCAAGAAATAAGTCCACTGAACACTGAAGCTTTCTTT. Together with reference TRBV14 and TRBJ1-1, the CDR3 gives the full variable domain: EAGVTQFPSHSVIEKGQTVTLRCDPISGHDNLYWYRRVMGKEIKFLLHFVKESKQDESGMPNNRFLAERTGGTYSTLKVQPAELEDSGVYFCASSQEISPLNTEAFFGQGTRLTVV.

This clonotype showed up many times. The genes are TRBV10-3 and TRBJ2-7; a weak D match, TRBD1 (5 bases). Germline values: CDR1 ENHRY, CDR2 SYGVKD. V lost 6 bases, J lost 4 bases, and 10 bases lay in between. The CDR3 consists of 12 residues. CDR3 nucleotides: TGTGCCATCAGCAGCAAGGGGTACGAGCAGTACTTC. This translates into CAISSKGYEQYF.